This is a list of T cell receptor beta chains from one sample in a study of blood T cell repertoires in COVID-19. Some clones are missing from TCRdb's copy, which holds only in-frame ones; the method was immunoSEQ multiplex PCR. The table has about 260,000 clones, 65% to 85% seen once. Sequencing was carried out using peripheral blood. The receptors come from a woman in her thirties or forties who had recovered from COVID-19. Both conserved end residues are part of each CDR3. Clone sizes are given selectively: once, few, many, or a class where the clone is expanded.

CSVSRGGGYTF	NA	11	TRBV20-1
CASSSTPSGEAFF	NA	13	TRBV6-4
CASSPQERVLFTDTQYF	NA	17	TRBV5-6
CASSPERNTEAFF	NA	13	TRBV7-9
CAISAGTGEETQYF	NA	14	TRBV10-3
CASSPRSAGQGVSYEQYF	NA	18	TRBV18
CASIRQGAGNSPLHF	few	15	TRBV2
CATSRDRTVSSYGYTF	once	16	TRBV15
CAISESERGYTDTQYF	NA	16	TRBV10-3
CASSLVLAGANVLTF	NA	15	TRBV7-9
CASSRTSGPYEQYF	NA	14	TRBV6-5
CSVDRDTYMDGYTF	NA	14	TRBV29-1
CASSLGTGGYEQYF	NA	14	TRBV5-1
CASSLAGSGANVLTF	NA	15	TRBV5-1
CASSHGRDNQPQHF	once	14	TRBV4-1
CASSPNEGLTFF	NA	12	TRBV18
CASFEQGNTGELFF	NA	14	TRBV18
CAISEPGQNTEAFF	once	14	TRBV10-3
CASSLARAGTSMADTQYF	NA	18	TRBV11-2
CASSRGTAESSYEQYF	NA	16	TRBV5-1